The 21 T cell receptor beta chains below were found in one sample sequenced in a study of spatial heterogeneity in lung cancer. TCRdb reprocessed the 5' RACE reads with MiXCR, giving one entry per CDR3 protein. In the table there are fewer than 45,000 distinct CDR3 sequences, approximately 6.8% of which are singletons. Time point noted: sample taken at primary tumor resection. Unsorted whole RNA from tumor, nontumor lung or frozen PBMC underwent sequencing. The material sequenced was PBMCs, taken at surgery. These receptor sequences come from a female donor with early-stage non-small cell lung cancer.

The chain links TRBV5-6 to TRBJ1-1; D gene unclear. The CDR3 is made up of 14 amino acids. Trimming pared 9 bases from V and 0 bases from J, leaving 15 bases between. Germline V lookup: CDR1 SGHDT, CDR2 YYEEEE. CDR3 amino acids: CATRPEQMNTEAFF. CDR3 sequence (DNA): TGTGCCACCCGACCCGAACAGATGAACACTGAAGCTTTCTTT. Supplemented by reference TRBV5-6 and TRBJ1-1, the full variable domain reads DAGVTQSPTHLIKTRGQQVTLRCSPKSGHDTVSWYQQALGQGPQFIFQYYEEEERQRGNFPDRFSGHQFPNYSSELNVNALLLGDSALYLCATRPEQMNTEAFFGQGTRLTVV.

This chain joins TRBV28 and TRBJ1-6, with 12 positions matching TRBD1. The germline gives CDR1 MDHEN, CDR2 SYDVKM. The trim removed 3 bases at V and 11 bases at J, leaving 8 bases unmatched. The CDR3 has 16 residues. CDR3 sequence: CASSLGQGAVGAPLHF. The DNA of the CDR3 is TGTGCCAGCAGTTTGGGACAGGGGGCGGTTGGTGCACCCCTCCACTTT.

The table lists this clonotype with many counts. The rearrangement links TRBV2 to TRBJ2-2; 10 bases match TRBD1. Trimming removed 6 bases from V and 0 bases from J; junction bases left unmatched: 7. Germline V lookup: CDR1 SNHLY, CDR2 FYNNEI. This CDR3 has 17 residues. CDR3 in amino acids: CASRTGQGVANTGELFF. CDR3 nucleotide sequence: TGTGCCAGCAGGACAGGACAGGGGGTAGCGAACACCGGGGAGCTGTTTTTT.

This clonotype was counted at least ten times. The rearrangement joins TRBV6-2 or TRBV6-3 to TRBJ2-4, with a weak D call TRBD1 (6 bases). V lost 0 bases and J lost 8, with 17 bases in between. This CDR3 contains 16 residues. Germline CDR1 MNHEY, CDR2 SVGEGT. The CDR3 here is CASSYSPLGGLDIQYF. CDR3 bases: TGTGCCAGCAGTTACTCCCCCCTAGGGGGTTTGGACATTCAGTACTTC.

This clonotype was seen ten or more times. The chain recombines TRBV7-9 with TRBJ1-5, with D unclear. V was shortened by 6 bases and J by 4 bases, with 19 bases between the two germline ends. This CDR3 has 16 amino acids. The germline gives CDR1 SEHNR, CDR2 FQNEAQ (reference sequence). The CDR3, as DNA: TGTGCCAGCAGTCAACAAGGTAGAGGGAGAAATCAGCCCCAGCATTTT. Protein sequence: CASSQQGRGRNQPQHF.

This clonotype was picked up many times. The chain carries TRBV4-1 and TRBJ1-5; the match to TRBD1 covers 10 bases. The germline V gene encodes CDR1 MGHRA and CDR2 YSYEKL. CDR3 length: 16 residues. The V gene end was trimmed by 6 bases and the J gene end by 6 bases; junction bases not matched to a gene: 11. The CDR3 DNA follows: TGCGCCAGCAGTCATACCGTCGGGACAGGGGTTCAGCCCCAGCATTTT. Translating gives CASSHTVGTGVQPQHF.

This clonotype occurred a few times. V is TRBV6-2 or TRBV6-3 and J is TRBJ1-5; D uncertain. The ends were cut back, 6 bases at V and 0 bases at J, with 12 bases in the middle. This CDR3 has 15 amino acids. CDR1 is MNHEY, CDR2 SVGEGT, per germline. The CDR3 coding sequence is TGTGCCAGCAGCAAATTATCACGTAGCAATCAGCCCCAGCATTTT. It codes for CASSKLSRSNQPQHF.

This clonotype was detected only a few times. The chain employs TRBV6-2 or TRBV6-3 and TRBJ2-6; D is undetermined. Trimming pared 2 bases from V and 3 bases from J, leaving 2 bases between. The germline CDR1 and CDR2 sequences are MNHEY and SVGEGT. The CDR3 is 13 amino acids. CDR3: CASSYSGANVLTF. CDR3 coding DNA: TGTGCCAGCAGTTACAGTGGGGCCAACGTCCTGACTTTC.

This clonotype occurred many times. The chain links TRBV20-1 to TRBJ1-1; no reliable D call. Germline V CDR1 and CDR2: DFQATT, SNEGSKA (reference sequence). The CDR3 consists of 13 residues. Between the trimmed V and J ends, which lost 6 bases and 3 bases, there was a span of 14 bases. This chain's CDR3 is CSAREAGDTEAFF. DNA for the CDR3: TGCAGTGCCCGGGAGGCTGGGGACACTGAAGCTTTCTTT.

CDR3 amino acids: CASSIGTRGMSNEKLFF. DNA for the CDR3: TGTGCCAGTAGTATCGGAACGAGGGGTATGTCTAATGAAAAACTGTTTTTT. The rearrangement joins TRBV19 to TRBJ1-4, with D perhaps TRBD1 (5 bases). Looked up from germline, CDR1 is LNHDA and CDR2 is SQIVND (reference sequence). V lost 3 bases to trimming and J lost 3 bases, with 17 bases between them. CDR3 length equals 17 residues.

This clonotype has just a few counts. V is TRBV5-1 and J is TRBJ2-7; D is undetermined. V lost 0 bases and J 4 bases, leaving 5 bases between the germline ends. The CDR3 consists of 12 residues. The V gene's germline CDR1 is SGHRS and CDR2 YFSETQ. CDR3 in amino acids: CASSLEGYEQYF. CDR3 DNA sequence: TGCGCCAGCAGCTTGGAAGGATACGAGCAGTACTTC. The whole variable domain, filled in from reference TRBV5-1 and TRBJ2-7, reads KAGVTQTPRYLIKTRGQQVTLSCSPISGHRSVSWYQQTPGQGLQFLFEYFSETQRNKGNFPGRFSGRQFSNSRSEMNVSTLELGDSALYLCASSLEGYEQYFGPGTRLTVT.

This clonotype was seen many times. CDR3 loop: CASSLSPGTRTEAFF. In nucleotides, the CDR3 is TGTGCCAGCAGCTTATCCCCCGGAACGAGGACTGAAGCTTTCTTT. This chain uses TRBV7-2 with TRBJ1-1; D is undetermined. Deletions cut 2 bases from V and 5 bases from J, with 15 bases between. From germline, CDR1 is SGHTA and CDR2 FQGNSA. This CDR3 spans 15 amino acids. The full variable domain, rest sourced from reference TRBV7-2 and TRBJ1-1, is GAGVSQSPSNKVTEKGKDVELRCDPISGHTALYWYRQSLGQGLEFLIYFQGNSAPDKSGLPSDRFSAERTGGSVSTLTIQRTQQEDSAVYLCASSLSPGTRTEAFFGQGTRLTVV.

This clonotype was detected a few times. A read error may be the cause here, since a much bigger clone is one base away. The V gene is TRBV7-9, the J gene TRBJ1-1; no firm D call. Germline loops: CDR1 SEHNR, CDR2 FQNEAQ (reference sequence). The CDR3 is 12 residues long. V was pared by 2 bases and J by 3 bases, with 4 bases between. CDR3 bases: TGTGCCAGCAGCTTATCCGACACTGAAGCTTTCTTT. Its protein product is CASSLSDTEAFF.

About this clonotype: Possible read error: a much larger clone is one base away. V usage is TRBV12-3 or TRBV12-4 and J usage is TRBJ2-1; no firm D call. The CDR3 spans 14 residues. V was cut by 3 bases and J by 5 bases, with 11 bases left in between. As DNA, the CDR3 is TGTGCCAGCAGTTTGACCGGTGGCCACAATGAGCAGTTCTTC. It codes for CASSLTGGHNEQFF.

This clonotype was seen at least ten times. The V and J genes are TRBV28 and TRBJ2-7; D call uncertain. V was clipped by 5 bases and J by 4 bases, with 15 bases between them. Germline V lookup: CDR1 MDHEN, CDR2 SYDVKM. This CDR3 contains 14 residues. For the CDR3, the DNA is TGTGCCAGCAGTCCAGGAGACCGCCCGTACGAGCAGTACTTC. As protein: CASSPGDRPYEQYF.

This clonotype was found a few times. This sequence joins TRBV19 and TRBJ2-3; maybe TRBD2 (7 bases). The germline V and J ends were trimmed by 11 bases and 8 bases, with 20 bases remaining between them. Germline V gene sequence: CDR1 LNHDA, CDR2 SQIVND (reference sequence). The CDR3 has 13 amino acids. CDR3: CACGGGQRGTQYF. The CDR3 DNA sequence: TGTGCCTGCGGGGGAGGACAGAGAGGTACGCAGTATTTT.

This clonotype was detected many times. The genes are TRBV29-1 and TRBJ2-3, with D perhaps given as TRBD1 or TRBD2 (5 bases each). V was clipped by 0 bases and J by 2 bases, with 15 bases between them. CDR3 length: 16 amino acids. Germline CDR1 and CDR2: SQVTM and ANQGSEA. The CDR3 DNA reads TGCAGCGTTGAAGAATTCGGTAGGGGAGTCACAGATACGCAGTATTTT. Translating gives CSVEEFGRGVTDTQYF.

This clonotype occurred many times. V is TRBV12-3 or TRBV12-4 and J is TRBJ2-2, with D uncertain. The CDR3 loop spans 11 amino acids. Trimming took off 6 bases at V and 8 bases at J, with 7 bases between the two ends. CDR3 loop: CASRSRGELFF. CDR3 coding DNA: TGTGCCAGCAGGTCCCGGGGGGAGCTGTTTTTT.

This clonotype turned up a few times. The chain carries TRBV7-2 and TRBJ2-7, with D maybe TRBD2 (5 bases). Germline V lookup: CDR1 SGHTA, CDR2 FQGNSA. The CDR3 consists of 13 residues. The V end lost 2 bases, the J end lost 7 bases, and 12 bases lay between the germline ends. The CDR3 is CASSLWGSGEQYF. CDR3 bases: TGTGCCAGCAGCTTATGGGGATCGGGGGAGCAGTACTTC.

This clonotype was detected ten times or more. The chain combines TRBV12-3 or TRBV12-4 with TRBJ2-2; D not certain. V lost 4 bases and J lost 8, with 5 bases in between. The CDR3 covers 11 residues. CDR3 loop: CASSSRGELFF. The CDR3 DNA reads as TGTGCCAGCAGTTCCCGTGGGGAGCTGTTTTTT.

This clonotype was counted only a few times. The junction shows a germline mismatch at one end, possibly a read error. This chain links TRBV20-1 with TRBJ1-1, with 7 bases matching TRBD1. The CDR3 contains 13 residues. Germline CDR1 DFQATT, CDR2 SNEGSKA (reference sequence). CDR3 sequence (DNA): TGCAGTGCCCAGCAGGGGGTGAAGACTGAAGCTTTCTTT. It specifies CSAQQGVKTEAFF.